This TCR beta chain appears in the sequencing data of a study of T cells in Graves' hyperthyroidism and ophthalmopathy. This clonotype was counted ten times or more. It was RNA transcripts that yielded the amplified TCR beta CDR3 regions. In the first-round RT-PCR of the TCR CDR3, the HTBI primer set was used. Each CDR3 protein gets one entry after TCRdb re-called the multiplex PCR reads with MiXCR. The sample carries around 350,000 distinct CDR3 sequences, roughly 17% recorded once. Material for sequencing was blood. The sequence came from a woman in her twenties or thirties with Graves' hyperthyroidism that later progressed to Graves' ophthalmopathy.

The CDR3 here is CASSPGTGDNEQFF. The CDR3 nucleotides read TGTGCCAGCAGCCCAGGGACAGGGGACAATGAGCAGTTCTTC. The V gene is TRBV11-2, the J gene TRBJ2-1; TRBD1 agrees at 10 bases. This CDR3 spans 14 amino acids. Per the germline V gene, CDR1 is SGHAT and CDR2 is FQNNGV. The V gene end was trimmed by 5 bases and the J gene end by 5 bases; junction bases not matched to a gene: 3.